Below, 9 T cell receptor beta chains from the same sample are listed, as sequenced in a study of regulatory T cells in long-lasting Graves disease. Arm-PCR with iRepertoire HTBI primers amplified the CDR3 regions for these TCR beta libraries. TCRdb ran MiXCR on the multiplex PCR reads and lists one entry per CDR3 protein. The table records a few hundred thousand distinct CDR3 sequences, 16% of them present only once. Noted time point: newly diagnosed GD, antithyroid drugs for less than 3 months. Construction of the TCR library relied on RNA isolated from PBMCs. This same sample was also part of a study on T cells in Graves' hyperthyroidism and ophthalmopathy.

This specimen was peripheral blood mononuclear cells (PBMCs), taken at new diagnosis, from a patient treated with antithyroid drugs. These receptors all stem from a man aged 40-49 years with Graves disease.

In this sample, this clonotype turned up many times. The V and J genes are TRBV6-2 or TRBV6-3 and TRBJ1-2, with TRBD1 as a possible D gene (6 bases). The CDR3 runs to 15 residues. Trimming pared 2 bases from V and 7 bases from J, leaving 17 bases between. The V gene's germline CDR1 is MNHEY and CDR2 SVGEGT. CDR3 amino acids: CASSYGGAGARGYTF. The CDR3 DNA is TGTGCCAGCAGTTACGGAGGAGCGGGGGCTCGTGGCTACACCTTC.

This clonotype was observed a handful of times. The rearrangement uses TRBV11-2 and TRBJ2-1, with 7 bases identical to TRBD1. Trimming took 5 bases from V and 8 from J; bases not matched to a gene: 3. The CDR3 runs 12 residues. Per the germline V gene, CDR1 is SGHAT and CDR2 is FQNNGV. The CDR3 loop is CASSPTGYEQFF. The CDR3 nucleotides are TGTGCCAGCAGCCCGACAGGGTATGAGCAGTTCTTC.

This clonotype was detected ten times or more. The gene calls are TRBV20-1 and TRBJ1-1; possibly TRBD1 for D (5 bases). V was pared by 6 bases and J by 1 base, with 15 bases between. Germline lookup yields CDR1 DFQATT and CDR2 SNEGSKA (reference sequence). The CDR3 consists of 14 residues. CDR3 loop: CSAPPGGENTEAFF. The CDR3 bases are TGCAGTGCGCCTCCGGGGGGGGAGAACACTGAAGCTTTCTTT.

This clonotype was detected many times. J is TRBJ2-7 and V is TRBV5-1; D remains ambiguous. Trimming pared 4 bases from V and 2 bases from J, leaving 10 bases between. This CDR3 comprises 13 residues. The germline V gene encodes CDR1 SGHRS and CDR2 YFSETQ. The DNA for the CDR3 is TGCGCCAGCAGCGTTGAAGGGACCTACGAGCAGTACTTC. It specifies CASSVEGTYEQYF.

The sample holds many counts of this clonotype. This chain links TRBV7-9 with TRBJ1-5; D is uncertain. The CDR3 extends over 14 amino acids. The V end lost 5 bases, the J end lost 5 bases, and 13 bases lay between the germline ends. The germline V gene has CDR1 SEHNR and CDR2 FQNEAQ (reference sequence). For the CDR3, the DNA is TGTGCCAGCAGCCCGGGCATGCCCCATCAGCCCCAGCATTTT. Encoded protein: CASSPGMPHQPQHF.

This clonotype has a count of ten or more. This sequence joins TRBV12-3 or TRBV12-4 and TRBJ2-1; tentatively, D is TRBD2 (6 bases). With 5 bases removed from V and 7 bases from J, the gap between germline ends came to 12 bases. This CDR3 region has 13 residues. CDR3 DNA sequence: TGTGCCAGCAGTATCCGGGACTGGAATGAGCAGTTCTTC. As protein: CASSIRDWNEQFF.

This chain connects TRBV20-1 to TRBJ2-7, with 7 bases lining up with TRBD1. V shed 5 bases and J 5 bases; nucleotides not matched to a gene: 9. This CDR3 is 13 amino acids long. Germline CDR1 and CDR2: DFQATT and SNEGSKA (reference sequence). CDR3 sequence: CSAPRTGLNEQYF. In nucleotides, the CDR3 is TGCAGTGCTCCTCGGACAGGACTCAACGAGCAGTACTTC.

This clonotype was observed a handful of times. V usage is TRBV20-1 and J usage is TRBJ1-6; a weak D match, TRBD1 (5 bases). The CDR3 has 15 residues. Between the trimmed V and J ends, which lost 1 base and 7 bases, there was a span of 14 bases. Germline V gene data show CDR1 as DFQATT and CDR2 as SNEGSKA (reference sequence). The CDR3 bases are TGCAGTGCTAGAGTAACCGGGACGGGGAATTCACCCCTCCACTTT. As protein: CSARVTGTGNSPLHF.

This clonotype showed up many times. The V gene is TRBV20-1, the J gene TRBJ1-5; tentatively, D is TRBD1 (6 bases). The CDR3 spans 14 residues. With 1 base removed from V and 5 bases from J, the gap between germline ends came to 12 bases. CDR1 is DFQATT, CDR2 SNEGSKA, per germline (reference sequence). The CDR3 coding sequence is TGCAGTGCTAGAGTTTGGGACAAAGATCAGCCCCAGCATTTT. Translating it yields CSARVWDKDQPQHF.